This passage covers 14 T cell receptor beta chains from one sample sequenced in a study of response to subunit inactivated influenza vaccine. TCRdb re-derived calls from the RT-PCR reads in MiXCR, one entry per CDR3 protein. The sample shows more than 450,000 distinct CDR3 sequences, roughly 8.2% of them seen only once. The sample here was PBMCs from blood, taken about 24 months after vaccination. These receptors all come from a man between 50 and 75 years old who received an inactivated influenza vaccine.

There are a few counts of this clonotype. This chain uses TRBV12-3 or TRBV12-4 with TRBJ1-1; D gene ambiguous. Trimming took 3 bases from V and 6 from J, leaving 11 bases between them. There are 13 residues in the CDR3. CDR3 protein: CASSFKGVAEAFF. The CDR3 coding sequence is TGTGCCAGCAGTTTCAAGGGTGTCGCTGAAGCTTTCTTT.

This clonotype has a handful of counts. This rearrangement joins TRBV5-4 to TRBJ1-1, with D perhaps matching TRBD1 (5 bases). Germline V lookup: CDR1 SGHNT, CDR2 YYREEE (reference sequence). The CDR3 loop spans 14 amino acids. The V end was cut by 0 bases, the J end by 6 bases, with 12 bases between. Here the CDR3 DNA reads TGTGCCAGCAGCTTGGCTGTAGGGACGGCTGAAGCTTTCTTT. Translated: CASSLAVGTAEAFF.

CDR3 DNA sequence: TGCAGTGCTGTATCGACTCCTAATAGCAATCAGCCCCAGCATTTT. Protein sequence: CSAVSTPNSNQPQHF. J is TRBJ1-5 and V is TRBV20-1; unclear D gene. The CDR3 sequence is 15 residues long. V shed 5 bases and J shed 0 bases, with 14 bases lying between them. Per germline, CDR1 DFQATT and CDR2 SNEGSKA (reference sequence).

The table lists this clonotype with a few counts. The chain carries TRBV30 and TRBJ1-3; D is possibly TRBD1 (5 bases). The V and J ends lost 4 bases and 3 bases respectively, with 10 bases between them. This CDR3 contains 13 residues. Per germline, CDR1 GTSNPN and CDR2 SVGIG (reference sequence). DNA for the CDR3: TGTGCCTGGACCCAGGGTAATGGAAACACCATATATTTT. Encoded protein: CAWTQGNGNTIYF.

This chain connects TRBV6-5 to TRBJ2-3, with D perhaps TRBD1 or TRBD2 (5 bases each). Trimming left V 2 bases short and J 2 bases short, with 11 bases between. CDR3 length: 15 residues. Germline V gene sequence: CDR1 MNHEY, CDR2 SVGAGI. The CDR3 DNA sequence: TGTGCCAGCAGTTACGACAGCGGATACACAGATACGCAGTATTTT. This encodes CASSYDSGYTDTQYF.

This clonotype was observed many times. Here the CDR3 reads CASSRTGTSSGANVLTF. DNA of the CDR3: TGTGCCAGCAGCCGGACAGGGACCTCCTCTGGGGCCAACGTCCTGACTTTC. The V and J genes are TRBV11-2 and TRBJ2-6; 8 positions agree with TRBD1. In germline, CDR1 is SGHAT, CDR2 FQNNGV. The CDR3 has 17 residues. Trimming took 5 bases from V and 0 from J; bases not matched to a gene: 6.

This clonotype occurred many times. This chain joins TRBV12-3 or TRBV12-4 and TRBJ1-1, with D tentatively TRBD1 (5 bases). V was clipped by 4 bases and J by 1 base, with 13 bases between them. The CDR3 extends over 15 amino acids. The CDR3 DNA sequence: TGTGCCAGCAGTTCCAGACAGCCTCCGAACACTGAAGCTTTCTTT. Amino acids: CASSSRQPPNTEAFF.

The V call is TRBV7-7, the J call TRBJ1-1; perhaps TRBD1 as D (5 bases). Germline V lookup: CDR1 SSHAT, CDR2 FNYEAQ (reference sequence). This CDR3 has 15 residues. V was pared by 4 bases and J by 4 bases, with 16 bases between. The CDR3 reads CASSSSGGKGTEAFF. The CDR3 region has the DNA TGTGCCAGCAGCTCTAGTGGGGGGAAGGGCACTGAAGCTTTCTTT.

The chain joins TRBV20-1 to TRBJ2-7; TRBD2 aligns across 10 bases. This CDR3 has 14 amino acids. V shed 5 bases, J shed 2 bases, and the junction held 6 bases outside the gene matches. The germline CDR1 and CDR2 sequences are DFQATT and SNEGSKA (reference sequence). The CDR3 loop reads CSAVVAGGTYEQYF. In DNA form, the CDR3 reads TGCAGTGCTGTTGTAGCGGGGGGAACCTACGAGCAGTACTTC.

This chain links TRBV20-1 with TRBJ2-7; D ambiguous. This CDR3 spans 14 amino acids. The V end lost 0 bases, the J end lost 3 bases, and 12 bases lay between the germline ends. CDR1 and CDR2 (germline): DFQATT, SNEGSKA (reference sequence). CDR3 loop: CSARDGNGVYEQYF. CDR3 sequence (DNA): TGCAGTGCTAGAGATGGGAACGGTGTCTACGAGCAGTACTTC.

The V call is TRBV18, the J call TRBJ2-7; 7 bases are a match to TRBD2. Unmatched junction bases numbered 7, after V lost 3 bases and J lost 5 bases. The CDR3 is made up of 14 amino acids. The germline V gene has CDR1 KGHSH and CDR2 LQKENI. The CDR3 sequence is CASSPTGGFDEQYF. The CDR3 coding sequence is TGTGCCAGCTCACCGACGGGAGGATTCGACGAGCAGTACTTC.

The rearrangement joins TRBV7-2 to TRBJ1-5; a possible D gene is TRBD1 (6 bases). The CDR3 runs 15 residues. V shed 1 base and J shed 1 base, with 8 bases lying between them. Looked up from germline, CDR1 is SGHTA and CDR2 is FQGNSA. CDR3 in amino acids: CASSLDTGSNQPQHF. DNA for the CDR3: TGTGCCAGCAGCTTAGACACAGGGAGCAATCAGCCCCAGCATTTT.

The chain recombines TRBV7-3 with TRBJ2-2, with 7 positions matching TRBD1. The CDR3 runs to 18 residues. Germline V gives CDR1 SGHTA, CDR2 FQGTGA. V gave up 3 bases and J gave up 4 bases; unmatched junction bases: 14. The CDR3 loop is CASSLEREGARSTGELFF. The CDR3 DNA reads as TGTGCCAGCAGCTTGGAAAGAGAGGGGGCGCGCAGCACCGGGGAGCTGTTTTTT.

In this sample, this clonotype turned up many times. This rearrangement joins TRBV29-1 to TRBJ1-6, with 7 bases matching TRBD1. This CDR3 contains 14 residues. Unmatched junction bases numbered 0, after V lost 4 bases and J lost 0 bases. Germline lookup yields CDR1 SQVTM and CDR2 ANQGSEA. The CDR3 nucleotides read TGCAGCGTTGGGGACAGCTCCTATAATTCACCCCTCCACTTT. It translates to CSVGDSSYNSPLHF.